These 22 T cell receptor beta chains came from one sample sequenced in a study of radiation and T cells in renal cell carcinoma. Time point meaning: baseline pretreatment blood. Treatment denoted: 15 Gy SBRT to primary tumor, nephrectomy 4 weeks later. Assay used: immunoSEQ multiplex PCR; TCRdb lists only in-frame clones, some missing. Of about 20,000 clones listed, about 80% are singletons. Material: blood, obtained from a patient whose treatment included radiotherapy and nephrectomy. Every receptor here comes from a man between 60 and 75 years old with renal cell carcinoma.

The rearrangement uses TRBV15 and TRBJ2-2; no reliable D call. Germline lookup yields CDR1 LNHNV and CDR2 YYDKDF (reference sequence). This CDR3 is 14 amino acids long. The ends were cut back, 1 base at V and 7 bases at J, with 10 bases in the middle. CDR3 in amino acids: CATSRVTSGGELFF. CDR3 DNA: TGTGCCACCAGCAGAGTCACTTCAGGCGGGGAGCTGTTTTTT.

CDR3 bases: TGTGCCAGCAGGCACGAACAGGAGGTAACTGGAAACACCATATATTTT. Translated, it gives CASRHEQEVTGNTIYF. This chain links TRBV2 with TRBJ1-3; D may be TRBD1 (5 bases). The CDR3 is 16 residues long. The ends were cut back, 6 bases at V and 2 bases at J, with 17 bases in the middle. CDR1 SNHLY and CDR2 FYNNEI come from the germline V gene. Based on the CDR3 plus reference TRBV2 and TRBJ1-3, the full variable domain is EPEVTQTPSHQVTQMGQEVILRCVPISNHLYFYWYRQILGQKVEFLVSFYNNEISEKSEIFDDQFSVERPDGSNFTLKIRSTKLEDSAMYFCASRHEQEVTGNTIYFGEGSWLTVV.

The chain uses TRBV29-1 and TRBJ1-1; 9 bases map to TRBD1. The V gene's germline CDR1 is SQVTM and CDR2 ANQGSEA. This CDR3 has 13 amino acids. V lost 7 bases, J lost 10 bases, and 13 bases stayed unmatched. The CDR3 DNA reads TGCAGCGCCGGGGGACAGGGAGGTATGTTAGCTTTCTTT. This sequence encodes CSAGGQGGMLAFF.

The chain joins TRBV5-1 to TRBJ2-3; unclear D gene. CDR3 length: 13 residues. The ends were cut back, 4 bases at V and 6 bases at J, with 12 bases in the middle. Germline V gene lookup returns CDR1 SGHRS and CDR2 YFSETQ. The CDR3 coding sequence is TGCGCCAGCAGCATTGGGGTGAGGGATACGCAGTATTTT. Amino acid sequence: CASSIGVRDTQYF. Using reference TRBV5-1 and TRBJ2-3 for the parts outside the CDR3, the full variable domain is KAGVTQTPRYLIKTRGQQVTLSCSPISGHRSVSWYQQTPGQGLQFLFEYFSETQRNKGNFPGRFSGRQFSNSRSEMNVSTLELGDSALYLCASSIGVRDTQYFGPGTRLTVL.

In this sample, this clone turned up once. This chain links TRBV6-5 with TRBJ2-5, with D perhaps TRBD1 (5 bases). The length of the CDR3 is 14 residues. Deletions cut 1 base from V and 7 bases from J, with 13 bases between. Looked up from germline, CDR1 is MNHEY and CDR2 is SVGAGI. CDR3 in amino acids: CASSYYVGHSTQYF. The CDR3 DNA follows: TGTGCCAGCAGTTACTACGTCGGACACTCGACCCAGTACTTC.

The chain couples TRBV7-2 to TRBJ1-3, with TRBD1 matching 9 bases. From germline, CDR1 is SGHTA and CDR2 FQGNSA. The CDR3 is 15 amino acids. J was trimmed by 6 bases and V by 4 bases; bases with no gene match: 7. The CDR3 DNA follows: TGTGCCAGCAGCTCCGGGACAGGGAAGGCAAACACCATATATTTT. It translates to CASSSGTGKANTIYF.

Of note for this clone: It differs at one base from a far larger clone, so likely a read error. This chain connects TRBV10-2 to TRBJ1-2; 8 bases are a match to TRBD1. CDR3 size: 16 residues. CDR1 is WSHSY and CDR2 is SAAADI in the germline V gene. The CDR3 nucleotides read TGCGCCAGCTGTGAGGACCCACAGGGGGTTGGCTATGGCTACACCTTC. This translates into CASCEDPQGVGYGYTF.

This rearrangement joins TRBV4-1 to TRBJ1-1; a weak D match, TRBD1 (5 bases). This CDR3 has 15 amino acids. Germline assignment: CDR1 MGHRA and CDR2 YSYEKL. Trimming left V 2 bases short and J 4 bases short, with 14 bases between. The CDR3 DNA follows: TGCGCCAGCAGCCAATACGGGGAGAGGGGCACTGAAGCTTTCTTT. It translates to CASSQYGERGTEAFF.

This rearrangement joins TRBV10-2 to TRBJ2-7, with 8 bases matching TRBD2. Germline trimming cut 3 bases from V and 2 bases from J; bases unmatched to any gene: 6. This CDR3 contains 15 residues. Germline V gene data show CDR1 as WSHSY and CDR2 as SAAADI. Here the CDR3 reads CASSEPGLGTYEQYF. In nucleotides, the CDR3 is TGCGCCAGCAGTGAACCGGGACTAGGGACCTACGAGCAGTACTTC.

A word on this clone: Other DNA sequences of this sample code for an identical CDR3. This chain joins TRBV7-2 and TRBJ2-7, with D possibly matching TRBD2 (6 bases). Per the germline V gene, CDR1 is SGHTA and CDR2 is FQGNSA. The CDR3 totals 13 residues. Trimming shortened V by 1 base and J by 3 bases, and 7 bases separated the two germline ends. The CDR3 nucleotides read TGTGCCAGCAGCTTAGGGCGGGACTACGAGCAGTACTTC. Its protein product is CASSLGRDYEQYF.

V is TRBV2 and J is TRBJ2-7; the D is unclear. The CDR3 loop spans 10 amino acids. Germline-derived CDR1 and CDR2 are SNHLY and FYNNEI. The ends were cut back, 5 bases at V and 4 bases at J, with 3 bases in the middle. CDR3 in amino acids: CASSRYEQYF. CDR3 DNA sequence: TGTGCCAGCAGTAGATACGAGCAGTACTTC. Full variable domain (missing parts from reference TRBV2 and TRBJ2-7): EPEVTQTPSHQVTQMGQEVILRCVPISNHLYFYWYRQILGQKVEFLVSFYNNEISEKSEIFDDQFSVERPDGSNFTLKIRSTKLEDSAMYFCASSRYEQYFGPGTRLTVT.

The chain uses TRBV7-2 and TRBJ2-1, with D perhaps TRBD1 (5 bases). Trimming left V 4 bases short and J 4 bases short, with 11 bases between. The CDR3 sequence is 14 residues long. Germline CDR1 reads SGHTA; CDR2 reads FQGNSA. The CDR3 DNA reads TGTGCCAGCAGCTCTCTTAGGGGATACAATGAGCAGTTCTTC. Translation gives CASSSLRGYNEQFF. The variable domain in full, with the rest retrieved from reference TRBV7-2 and TRBJ2-1, is GAGVSQSPSNKVTEKGKDVELRCDPISGHTALYWYRQSLGQGLEFLIYFQGNSAPDKSGLPSDRFSAERTGGSVSTLTIQRTQQEDSAVYLCASSSLRGYNEQFFGPGTRLTVL.

This clone was counted once. The chain has TRBV5-1 and TRBJ1-1, with 10 bases lining up with TRBD1. There are 15 residues in the CDR3. Germline V gene lookup returns CDR1 SGHRS and CDR2 YFSETQ. Unmatched junction bases numbered 9, after V lost 4 bases and J lost 6 bases. The CDR3 DNA reads as TGCGCCAGCAGCCCGGGACAGGGGTCCGTGGCTGAAGCTTTCTTT. Translated, it gives CASSPGQGSVAEAFF. Full variable domain (rest looked up from reference TRBV5-1 and TRBJ1-1): KAGVTQTPRYLIKTRGQQVTLSCSPISGHRSVSWYQQTPGQGLQFLFEYFSETQRNKGNFPGRFSGRQFSNSRSEMNVSTLELGDSALYLCASSPGQGSVAEAFFGQGTRLTVV.

This clone was seen more than once but under ten times. The chain carries TRBV6-1 and TRBJ1-1; unclear D gene. This CDR3 contains 15 residues. Trimming cost V 6 bases and J 7 bases, with 21 bases left between them. Germline-derived CDR1 and CDR2 are MNHNS and SASEGT. The CDR3 DNA reads as TGTGCCAGCAGCACCAGCCAAGGGTCACACCATGAAGCTTTCTTT. This sequence encodes CASSTSQGSHHEAFF.

This chain connects TRBV9 to TRBJ2-7; D is undetermined. Germline CDR1 is SGDLS and CDR2 is YYNGEE. The CDR3 contains 14 residues. The germline V and J ends were trimmed by 3 bases and 2 bases, with 12 bases remaining between them. CDR3 region: CASSEALRTYEQYF. Written as DNA, the CDR3 is TGTGCCAGCAGCGAGGCACTTCGTACCTACGAGCAGTACTTC.

The chain employs TRBV9 and TRBJ1-4; 9 positions match TRBD1. Germline CDR1 SGDLS, CDR2 YYNGEE. With 0 bases clipped from V and 7 bases from J, the junction kept 4 bases outside the gene matches. This CDR3 is built from 15 residues. The CDR3: CASSVGQGDVEKLFF. CDR3 nucleotide sequence: TGTGCCAGCAGCGTAGGACAGGGGGACGTTGAAAAACTGTTTTTT.

This clone was recorded only once. The chain recombines TRBV18 with TRBJ2-1; 10 bases align to TRBD1. Germline V CDR1 and CDR2: KGHSH, LQKENI. V gave up 3 bases and J gave up 10 bases; unmatched junction bases: 12. The CDR3 covers 16 residues. Here the CDR3 reads CASSPRQGAGAGEQFF. The CDR3, as DNA: TGTGCCAGCTCACCCCGACAGGGGGCCGGTGCGGGGGAGCAGTTCTTC. Variable domain in full (rest from reference TRBV18 and TRBJ2-1): NAGVMQNPRHLVRRRGQEARLRCSPMKGHSHVYWYRQLPEEGLKFMVYLQKENIIDESGMPKERFSAEFPKEGPSILRIQQVVRGDSAAYFCASSPRQGAGAGEQFFGPGTRLTVL.

The chain links TRBV7-6 to TRBJ2-1; D might be TRBD1 (6 bases). Trimming left V 11 bases short and J 3 bases short, with 11 bases between. There are 12 residues in the CDR3. Germline assignment: CDR1 SGHVS and CDR2 FNYEAQ. For the CDR3, the DNA is TGTGCCCAGGACAGATACTACAATGAGCAGTTCTTC. Translated: CAQDRYYNEQFF. The entire variable domain, with the rest obtained from reference TRBV7-6 and TRBJ2-1, is as follows: GAGVSQSPRYKVTKRGQDVALRCDPISGHVSLYWYRQALGQGPEFLTYFNYEAQQDKSGLPNDRFSAERPEGSISTLTIQRTEQRDSAMYRCAQDRYYNEQFFGPGTRLTVL.

V is TRBV5-1 and J is TRBJ2-2; 8 positions agree with TRBD2. Germline V gene data show CDR1 as SGHRS and CDR2 as YFSETQ. The ends lost 0 bases at V and 5 bases at J; junction bases unmatched: 3. CDR3 size: 15 residues. CDR3 nucleotides: TGCGCCAGCAGCTTGGACGGGAGGGCTACCGGGGAGCTGTTTTTT. Protein: CASSLDGRATGELFF.

The V call is TRBV18, the J call TRBJ2-7; 10 bases agree with TRBD2. Trimming took 3 bases from V and 5 from J; bases not matched to a gene: 7. The CDR3 consists of 15 residues. The V gene's germline CDR1 is KGHSH and CDR2 LQKENI. The CDR3 region is CASSPYGTSVDEQYF. The CDR3 region has the DNA TGTGCCAGCTCACCTTACGGGACTAGCGTCGACGAGCAGTACTTC.

The chain couples TRBV7-2 to TRBJ2-3; TRBD1 or TRBD2 may be the D gene (5 bases each). There are 15 residues in the CDR3. CDR1 is SGHTA, CDR2 FQGNSA, per germline. V shed 3 bases and J shed 9 bases, with 19 bases lying between them. DNA for the CDR3: TGTGCCAGCAGCTTGCTAACTAGGGGCGCTGGGACGCAGTATTTT. This encodes CASSLLTRGAGTQYF.

V gene TRBV2 combines with J gene TRBJ2-5; the D is unclear. TRBJ2-7 explains the end of the DNA better; the J call may be wrong. CDR3 length: 12 residues. CDR1 SNHLY and CDR2 FYNNEI come from the germline V gene. CDR3 sequence: CASSEALTEQYF. The CDR3 bases are TGTGCCAGCAGTGAAGCCCTTACCGAGCAGTACTTC.